The 13 T cell receptor beta chains reported below all come from one sample, sequenced in a study of post-analysis software for immune sequencing data. Their cognate antigens are unknown. Unique-molecular-identifier-tagged TCR beta cDNA libraries were used. TCRdb reprocessed the PCR reads via MiXCR and lists one record per CDR3 protein. The table includes roughly 650,000 distinct CDR3 sequences, approximately 59% detected once. Study outcomes and limitations: Comparison of patients with controls showed five or six TRBV segments more frequent in patients, TRBV5-6, TRBV5-1 and TRBV20-1 among them.

The sample taken for sequencing was blood. The receptors shown here come from a girl aged 2 to 9 with multiple sclerosis.

This chain joins TRBV24-1 and TRBJ2-3, with TRBD1 identical over 10 bases. The J segment lost 1 base and the V segment lost 4 bases, leaving 4 bases of the junction unmatched. CDR1 KGHDR and CDR2 SFDVKD come from the germline V gene. The CDR3 extends over 16 amino acids. The CDR3 DNA follows: TGTGCCACCAGTGACCCGGGGACAGGGGGCACAGATACGCAGTATTTT. Its protein is CATSDPGTGGTDTQYF.

The V call is TRBV4-2, the J call TRBJ1-5, with TRBD1 matching 12 bases. CDR1 and CDR2 from the germline V gene are LGHNA and YNFKEQ. This CDR3 spans 16 amino acids. V gave up 2 bases and J gave up 7 bases; unmatched junction bases: 6. This chain's CDR3 is CASSQQGQGARQPQHF. CDR3 sequence (DNA): TGTGCCAGCAGCCAACAGGGACAGGGGGCCAGGCAGCCCCAGCATTTT.

This clonotype was recorded a few times. V is TRBV4-3 and J is TRBJ2-6; either TRBD1 or TRBD2 may fit D (5 bases each). The CDR3 sequence is 16 residues long. Germline CDR1 is LGHNA and CDR2 is YSLEER. V was cut by 4 bases and J by 0 bases, with 10 bases left in between. Here the CDR3 reads CASSPGGVSGANVLTF. The CDR3 nucleotides are TGCGCCAGCAGCCCTGGGGGAGTCTCTGGGGCCAACGTCCTGACTTTC.

The chain uses TRBV20-1 and TRBJ1-5; 8 positions match TRBD1. Germline V gives CDR1 DFQATT, CDR2 SNEGSKA (reference sequence). The V and J ends lost 3 bases and 3 bases, in that order; junction bases with no gene match: 4. The CDR3 runs 14 residues. The CDR3 spells CSASRDRSNQPQHF. The CDR3 DNA follows: TGCAGTGCTAGCCGGGACAGGTCCAATCAGCCCCAGCATTTT.

This clonotype was observed a handful of times. The gene calls are TRBV28 and TRBJ2-7; D is unclear. Germline CDR1 MDHEN, CDR2 SYDVKM. V lost 8 bases, J lost 2 bases, and 7 bases lay in between. The CDR3 runs to 11 residues. This CDR3 reads CASGLTYEQYF. The CDR3, as DNA: TGTGCCAGCGGGCTAACCTACGAGCAGTACTTC.

The chain recombines TRBV7-2 with TRBJ2-1, with 7 positions matching TRBD1. Germline assignment: CDR1 SGHTA and CDR2 FQGNSA. The CDR3 covers 18 residues. The V and J ends lost 6 bases and 6 bases, in that order; junction bases with no gene match: 20. The CDR3 sequence is CASSTYQGSGTDSNEQFF. In nucleotides, the CDR3 is TGTGCCAGCAGTACATACCAGGGGTCCGGGACAGATTCCAATGAGCAGTTCTTC.

A remark on this clonotype: The final CDR3 position lacks the conserved phenylalanine or tryptophan, pointing to a likely read error. CDR3 DNA sequence: TGTGCCAGCAGTGAATTGGATAGTTCGGACCAAGAGACCCAGTACGTC. It yields the protein CASSELDSSDQETQYV. The chain is built from TRBV2 and TRBJ2-5; D gene uncertain. Germline CDR1 is SNHLY and CDR2 is FYNNEI. V was shortened by 2 bases and J by 0 bases, with 13 bases between the two germline ends. This CDR3 has 16 amino acids.

This chain's CDR3 is CASSYGTSGSSYEQYF. CDR3 sequence (DNA): TGTGCCAGCAGTTACGGCACTAGCGGTAGCTCCTACGAGCAGTACTTC. The chain uses TRBV6-5 and TRBJ2-7; 8 nucleotides agree with TRBD2. Losses at the gene ends were 2 bases for V and 0 bases for J; bases not matched to a gene: 6. CDR3 size: 16 residues. Germline V gene data show CDR1 as MNHEY and CDR2 as SVGAGI.

The chain joins TRBV24-1 to TRBJ1-4, with D possibly matching TRBD1 (5 bases). The CDR3 extends over 10 amino acids. Looked up from germline, CDR1 is KGHDR and CDR2 is SFDVKD. V gave up 6 bases and J gave up 16 bases, with 11 bases separating them. The CDR3 reads CATSPWDRFF. The CDR3 nucleotides are TGTGCCACCAGTCCTTGGGACCGGTTTTTT.

This clonotype turned up a few times. In nucleotides, the CDR3 is TGTGCCAGCAGTCTCCGGGGGGCGTACAATGAGCAGTACTTC. Amino acids: CASSLRGAYNEQYF. This chain joins TRBV12-3 or TRBV12-4 and TRBJ2-5, with D tentatively TRBD2 (7 bases). Trimming took 5 bases from V and 11 from J, leaving 21 bases between them. The CDR3 is 14 amino acids.

The V and J genes are TRBV12-3 or TRBV12-4 and TRBJ2-1; perhaps TRBD2 as D (6 bases). With 6 bases removed from V and 4 bases from J, the gap between germline ends came to 19 bases. The CDR3 totals 16 residues. CDR3 DNA sequence: TGTGCCAGCAGAAAAGGACCGGGGGAGATTTACAATGAGCAGTTCTTC. This gives the protein CASRKGPGEIYNEQFF.

The gene calls are TRBV12-3 or TRBV12-4 and TRBJ1-2; 8 nucleotides match TRBD1. With V trimmed by 6 bases and J by 6 bases, 6 bases remained unmatched. CDR3 length equals 13 residues. The CDR3 is CASSQTGVDGYTF. The CDR3 DNA is TGTGCCAGCAGCCAGACAGGGGTTGATGGCTACACCTTC.

The chain joins TRBV2 to TRBJ1-5; D is unclear. This CDR3 is 13 amino acids long. Germline V lookup: CDR1 SNHLY, CDR2 FYNNEI. V gave up 6 bases and J gave up 4 bases, with 10 bases separating them. The chain's CDR3 is CASRWGPNQPQHF. The DNA of the CDR3 is TGTGCCAGCAGGTGGGGTCCAAATCAGCCCCAGCATTTT.